The 21 T cell receptor beta chains below all came from one sample that was sequenced in a study of shared clonotypes between healthy human individuals. Measured with immunoSEQ multiplex PCR; TCRdb has only the in-frame clones, and not every one. The sample carries about 320,000 clones, roughly 84% recorded once. Sample: memory CD8+ T cells sorted from blood. Subset denoted: CD45RO+ cells pooled with CCR7-negative TemRA cells. The receptors originated from a man between 18 and 29 years old in good health.

The chain is built from TRBV11-3 and TRBJ2-1; no reliable D call. V shed 4 bases and J shed 2 bases, with 6 bases lying between them. This CDR3 is 13 amino acids long. The germline gives CDR1 SGHNT, CDR2 YENEEA. CDR3 sequence (DNA): TGTGCCAGCAGCTCCGCCCCCTACAATGAGCAGTTCTTC. This gives the protein CASSSAPYNEQFF.

The CDR3 DNA reads as TGCGCCAGCAGCCCCGGGACAGGGGGCATATCCTACGAGCAGTACTTC. Residues: CASSPGTGGISYEQYF. The chain is built from TRBV4-1 and TRBJ2-7; 12 nucleotides agree with TRBD1. The germline CDR1 and CDR2 sequences are MGHRA and YSYEKL. The CDR3 loop spans 16 amino acids. J lost 1 base, V lost 4 bases, and 5 bases had no gene match.

This clone has only a few counts. This sequence joins TRBV30 and TRBJ1-4, with D possibly TRBD1 on 5 matching bases. Germline-derived CDR1 and CDR2 are GTSNPN and SVGIG (reference sequence). Trimming stripped 3 bases from V and 3 bases from J, with 14 bases between. This CDR3 region has 15 residues. The CDR3 here is CAWSGRGNANEKLFF. CDR3 in DNA: TGTGCCTGGAGCGGGCGGGGGAACGCTAATGAAAAACTGTTTTTT.

The chain uses TRBV5-1 and TRBJ2-5, with TRBD2 identical over 13 bases. Germline V gives CDR1 SGHRS, CDR2 YFSETQ. The CDR3 has 18 amino acids. J lost 5 bases, V lost 2 bases, and 12 bases had no gene match. DNA for the CDR3: TGCGCCAGCAGCTTAGGACTAGCGGGGGACCACTCCACGGAGACCCAGTACTTC. Encoded protein: CASSLGLAGDHSTETQYF.

This clone was recorded once. This chain links TRBV19 with TRBJ1-1; tentatively, D is TRBD1 (5 bases). Per germline, CDR1 LNHDA and CDR2 SQIVND (reference sequence). CDR3 length equals 13 residues. Trimming stripped 3 bases from V and 3 bases from J, with 8 bases between. The CDR3 sequence: CASSIEGHTEAFF. CDR3 coding DNA: TGTGCCAGTAGTATCGAGGGGCACACTGAAGCTTTCTTT.

V is TRBV6-5 and J is TRBJ2-7, with 7 bases fitting TRBD1. This CDR3 has 14 residues. The V segment lost 5 bases and the J segment 2 bases; nucleotides outside the gene matches: 6. The V gene's germline CDR1 is MNHEY and CDR2 SVGAGI. CDR3 sequence: CASSTTGFTYEQYF. The CDR3 DNA follows: TGTGCCAGCAGTACGACAGGGTTTACCTACGAGCAGTACTTC.

This clone was counted only a few times. The sample has other DNA sequences that encode this CDR3 too. The rearrangement links TRBV27 to TRBJ2-7, with TRBD1 as a possible D gene (6 bases). Trimming pared 3 bases from V and 4 bases from J, leaving 10 bases between. Germline V gene data show CDR1 as MNHEY and CDR2 as SMNVEV (reference sequence). The CDR3 has 13 amino acids. The chain's CDR3 is CASSLQGRYEQYF. The CDR3 nucleotides read TGTGCCAGCAGTTTGCAGGGGCGGTACGAGCAGTACTTC.

The DNA of the CDR3 is TGCGCCAGCAGCCAAGCGGGCGCGCCCTACGAGCAGTACTTC. Protein: CASSQAGAPYEQYF. The chain links TRBV4-1 to TRBJ2-7, with D unclear. The CDR3 loop spans 14 amino acids. Trimming removed 1 base from V and 2 bases from J, with 9 bases in between. CDR1 and CDR2 from the germline V gene are MGHRA and YSYEKL.

The chain joins TRBV5-6 to TRBJ2-7; D gene uncertain. The CDR3 loop spans 13 amino acids. In germline, CDR1 is SGHDT, CDR2 YYEEEE. V lost 3 bases and J 1 base, leaving 8 bases between the germline ends. The DNA for the CDR3 is TGTGCCAGCAGCTGGAGCACTTCCTACGAGCAGTACTTC. The encoded protein is CASSWSTSYEQYF.

This clone has a handful of counts. This chain links TRBV6-6 with TRBJ2-2; TRBD1 matches at 9 bases. Germline V CDR1 and CDR2: MNHNY, SVGAGI (reference sequence). V trimming: 2 bases; J trimming: 5 bases; junction bases outside the gene matches: 3. The CDR3 has 15 residues. The CDR3 DNA follows: TGTGCCAGCAGTTACCGGACAGGGGAGACCGGGGAGCTGTTTTTT. Protein product: CASSYRTGETGELFF.

V and J are TRBV27 and TRBJ1-1; 8 bases are a match to TRBD1. This CDR3 region has 14 residues. Germline CDR1 reads MNHEY; CDR2 reads SMNVEV (reference sequence). V lost 7 bases to trimming and J lost 7 bases; unmatched junction nucleotides: 11. The CDR3 spells CASTLTGAVGEAFF. The DNA for the CDR3 is TGTGCCAGCACTCTGACAGGGGCGGTCGGTGAAGCTTTCTTT.

The chain uses TRBV4-1 and TRBJ1-6; D call uncertain. Trimming stripped 0 bases from V and 9 bases from J, with 6 bases between. Germline V gene sequence: CDR1 MGHRA, CDR2 YSYEKL. This CDR3 region has 13 residues. The CDR3 DNA sequence: TGCGCCAGCAGCCAAGAACGACCTTCACCCCTCCACTTT. It codes for CASSQERPSPLHF.

This clone has just a few counts. CDR3 amino acids: CASKETVRDSGNTIYF. CDR3 coding DNA: TGTGCCAGCAAGGAGACAGTCCGCGACTCTGGAAACACCATATATTTT. The chain is built from TRBV28 and TRBJ1-3, with D perhaps TRBD1 (5 bases). In germline, CDR1 is MDHEN, CDR2 SYDVKM. This CDR3 has 16 residues. With 7 bases removed from V and 0 bases from J, the gap between germline ends came to 16 bases.

J is TRBJ2-3 and V is TRBV9; D possibly corresponds to TRBD2 (5 bases). The CDR3 runs 14 residues. Trimming took 3 bases from V and 6 from J, leaving 14 bases between them. Per germline, CDR1 SGDLS and CDR2 YYNGEE. CDR3 coding DNA: TGTGCCAGCAGCGCCTCGGGAAAGATGGATACGCAGTATTTT. Amino acid sequence: CASSASGKMDTQYF. The entire variable domain, with the rest obtained from reference TRBV9 and TRBJ2-3, is as follows: DSGVTQTPKHLITATGQRVTLRCSPRSGDLSVYWYQQSLDQGLQFLIQYYNGEERAKGNILERFSAQQFPDLHSELNLSSLELGDSALYFCASSASGKMDTQYFGPGTRLTVL.

V usage is TRBV7-9 and J usage is TRBJ2-7; TRBD2 matches at 7 bases. This CDR3 is 15 amino acids long. Germline-derived CDR1 and CDR2 are SEHNR and FQNEAQ (reference sequence). The junction had 10 bases not matched to a gene; V was cut back by 5 bases and J by 3 bases. The CDR3 here is CASSQTLGGYYEQYF. For the CDR3, the DNA is TGTGCCAGCAGCCAAACCTTGGGGGGGTACTACGAGCAGTACTTC.

The chain combines TRBV4-2 with TRBJ1-3; D is possibly TRBD1 (6 bases). The germline V gene encodes CDR1 LGHNA and CDR2 YNFKEQ. The CDR3 is 17 residues long. Trimming stripped 4 bases from V and 0 bases from J, with 16 bases between. The CDR3 here is CASSPSHRDPSGNTIYF. The DNA of the CDR3 is TGTGCCAGCAGCCCCTCCCACAGGGACCCCTCTGGAAACACCATATATTTT.

The chain carries TRBV27 and TRBJ2-7; a possible D gene is TRBD2 (5 bases). The CDR3 sequence is 14 residues long. V lost 2 bases and J lost 6, with 14 bases in between. Looked up from germline, CDR1 is MNHEY and CDR2 is SMNVEV (reference sequence). CDR3 residues: CASSLSFRGAEQYF. The CDR3 nucleotides are TGTGCCAGCAGTTTAAGCTTTCGGGGAGCCGAGCAGTACTTC.

The V and J genes are TRBV2 and TRBJ2-2; 7 nucleotides align to TRBD1. V gave up 6 bases and J gave up 2 bases; unmatched junction bases: 15. This CDR3 contains 18 residues. Germline CDR1 and CDR2: SNHLY and FYNNEI. CDR3 DNA: TGTGCCAGCAGGGCCCAATTTGACAGGGTCCTTAACACCGGGGAGCTGTTTTTT. Its translation: CASRAQFDRVLNTGELFF.

The rearrangement joins TRBV19 to TRBJ1-6, with a possible D match to TRBD1 (6 bases). The CDR3 loop spans 15 amino acids. V was trimmed by 6 bases and J by 7 bases, leaving 16 bases between them. Germline V gives CDR1 LNHDA, CDR2 SQIVND (reference sequence). The CDR3 coding sequence is TGTGCCAGTAGCCCCACAGGGACGCAAAATTCACCCCTCCACTTT. It translates to CASSPTGTQNSPLHF.

This clone was observed once. Additional DNA sequences in this sample encode the identical CDR3. The gene calls are TRBV7-2 and TRBJ1-5; D not resolved. V dropped 1 base and J dropped 4 bases, with 2 bases sitting between them. The CDR3 spans 12 residues. Germline CDR1 is SGHTA and CDR2 is FQGNSA. CDR3 residues: CASSLGNQPQHF. The CDR3 DNA is TGTGCCAGCAGCTTAGGTAATCAGCCCCAGCATTTT.

This chain connects TRBV7-2 to TRBJ2-7; D is uncertain. Trimming removed 0 bases from V and 5 bases from J, with 20 bases in between. CDR3 length: 17 amino acids. Germline assignment: CDR1 SGHTA and CDR2 FQGNSA. The CDR3 DNA sequence: TGTGCCAGCAGCTTAGCGGTGACACCCCACCTTATGGACGAGCAGTACTTC. It codes for CASSLAVTPHLMDEQYF.